Listed below are T cell receptor beta chains from one sample, sequenced in a study of blood T cell repertoires in COVID-19. Data came from immunoSEQ multiplex PCR; TCRdb stores just in-frame clones and leaves some out. The table includes fewer than 150,000 clones, around nine tenths detected once. The sequencing sample was made of peripheral blood. Source of these receptors: a woman in her thirties or forties with acute or convalescent COVID-19. The CDR3 runs from the conserved cysteine through the conserved F or W. A D gene is named only where the DNA matches it firmly. The size field is filled for only some rows; it gives once, few, many or a size class.

NA | NA | TRBJ1-1 | TRBV27 | CASSPLQGITEAFF | TGTGCCAGCAGTCCCCTTCAGGGGATAACTGAAGCTTTCTTT
NA | TRBD1 | TRBJ1-2 | TRBV18 | CASSRGTGISQIYGYTF | TGTGCCAGCTCACGCGGGACAGGGATTTCTCAAATATATGGCTACACCTTC
NA | TRBD2 | TRBJ2-7 | TRBV6-5 | CASSFVRELLDEQYF | TGTGCCAGCAGTTTCGTGCGGGAGCTGCTCGACGAGCAGTACTTC
NA | NA | TRBJ2-1 | TRBV9 | CASSDLANEQFF | TGTGCCAGCAGCGATTTAGCAAATGAGCAGTTCTTC
NA | NA | TRBJ1-1 | TRBV7-3 | CASSLAGYTEAFF | TGTGCCAGCAGCTTAGCAGGGTACACTGAAGCTTTCTTT
once | NA | TRBJ2-2 | TRBV7-2 | CASSLVGRGPGELFF | TGTGCCAGCAGCTTAGTTGGCAGGGGCCCCGGGGAGCTGTTTTTT
few | NA | TRBJ1-5 | TRBV10-1 | CASMSGRHSNQPQHF | TGCGCCAGCATGAGTGGCAGACATAGCAATCAGCCCCAGCATTTT
NA | TRBD1 | TRBJ2-3 | TRBV24-1 | CATSYRGSTDTQYF | TGTGCCACCAGTTACAGGGGCAGCACAGATACGCAGTATTTT
NA | NA | TRBJ1-1 | TRBV18 | CASSPRGGTEAFF | TGTGCCAGCTCCCCCAGGGGTGGCACTGAAGCTTTCTTT
once | NA | TRBJ1-6 | TRBV10-2 | CASSDGRGLGSYNSPLHF | TGCGCCAGCAGTGATGGTAGAGGGTTGGGCTCCTATAATTCACCCCTCCACTTT
NA | TRBD2 | TRBJ2-1 | TRBV19 | CASSVARLAGGNEQFF | TGTGCCAGTAGTGTAGCCCGTCTAGCGGGGGGAAATGAGCAGTTCTTC
NA | NA | TRBJ1-4 | TRBV18 | CASSPSGYEKLFF | TGTGCCAGCTCACCAAGCGGGTACGAAAAACTGTTTTTT
NA | TRBD1 | TRBJ2-5 | TRBV5-1 | CASSLVRDREETQYF | TGCGCCAGCAGCTTGGTTCGGGACAGGGAAGAGACCCAGTACTTC
NA | NA | TRBJ2-3 | TRBV5-6 | CASSLAVDTQYF | TGTGCCAGCAGCTTGGCGGTAGATACGCAGTATTTT
NA | TRBD2 | TRBJ2-1 | TRBV9 | CASSVAYGGAGNEQFF | TGTGCCAGCAGCGTAGCATACGGGGGGGCGGGAAATGAGCAGTTCTTC
NA | NA | TRBJ1-5 | TRBV16 | CASSQSGHSNQPQHF | TGTGCCAGCAGCCAATCGGGACATAGCAATCAGCCCCAGCATTTT
NA | NA | TRBJ2-7 | TRBV28 | CASSSNWYEQYF | TGTGCCAGCAGTTCTAATTGGTACGAGCAGTACTTC
few | NA | TRBJ2-7 | TRBV7-2 | CASSLGGSEQYF | TGTGCCAGCAGCTTAGGAGGGTCCGAGCAGTACTTC
NA | TRBD1 | TRBJ2-1 | TRBV4-1 | CASSQPGQGANEQFF | TGCGCCAGCAGCCAGCCTGGACAGGGGGCGAATGAGCAGTTCTTC
NA | TRBD2 | TRBJ2-3 | TRBV5-4 | CASRPSGGAPTDTQYF | TGTGCCAGCAGACCTAGCGGGGGGGCCCCCACAGATACGCAGTATTTT
NA | NA | TRBJ1-2 | TRBV9 | CASSVARGGNYGYTF | TGTGCCAGCAGCGTAGCTAGGGGAGGAAACTATGGCTACACCTTC
NA | NA | TRBJ2-7 | TRBV6-2/TRBV6-3 | CASSSPLASTYEQYF | TGTGCCAGCAGTAGCCCGCTAGCGTCTACCTACGAGCAGTACTTC
NA | NA | TRBJ1-5 | TRBV7-6 | CASTKIGGPNQPQHF | TGTGCCAGCACCAAAATCGGGGGGCCCAATCAGCCCCAGCATTTT
NA | TRBD1 | TRBJ1-1 | TRBV5-1 | CASSWRTGEVAEAFF | TGCGCCAGCAGCTGGCGGACAGGGGAGGTCGCTGAAGCTTTCTTT
NA | NA | TRBJ1-1 | TRBV2 | CASRRLNTEAFF | TGTGCCAGCCGGCGGCTTAACACTGAAGCTTTCTTT
NA | TRBD1 | TRBJ2-1 | TRBV5-1 | CASSPGTGSYNEQFF | TGCGCCAGCAGCCCCGGGACAGGGTCCTACAATGAGCAGTTCTTC
once | TRBD1 | TRBJ1-2 | TRBV14 | CASSRRGQGDYGYTF | TGTGCCAGCAGCCGCCGCGGACAGGGTGACTATGGCTACACCTTC
NA | TRBD1 | TRBJ1-1 | TRBV19 | CASSPLGQGLEAFF | TGTGCCAGTAGTCCCCTCGGACAGGGTCTTGAAGCTTTCTTT
few | NA | TRBJ1-5 | TRBV6-6 | CASSYSEDNQPQHF | TGTGCCAGCAGTTACTCGGAGGACAATCAGCCCCAGCATTTT
NA | TRBD2 | TRBJ2-5 | TRBV9 | CASSPGTSGQETQYF | TGTGCCAGCAGCCCTGGGACTAGCGGACAAGAGACCCAGTACTTC
NA | TRBD1 | TRBJ1-3 | TRBV18 | CASSPPITGATGNTIYF | TGTGCCAGCTCACCACCGATAACAGGGGCAACTGGAAACACCATATATTTT
NA | NA | TRBJ1-2 | TRBV10-3 | CAISVAGENYGYTF | TGTGCCATCAGTGTTGCAGGGGAGAACTATGGCTACACCTTC
NA | NA | TRBJ1-5 | TRBV7-8 | CASSTNQGKPQHF | TGTGCCAGCAGCACAAATCAGGGGAAGCCCCAGCATTTT
NA | TRBD2 | TRBJ2-5 | TRBV15 | CATSSPGWASGSMETQYF | TGTGCCACCAGCAGCCCCGGTTGGGCTAGCGGGAGTATGGAGACCCAGTACTTC
NA | TRBD2 | TRBJ2-4 | TRBV5-4 | CASSLWAGEGDIQYF | TGTGCCAGCAGCTTGTGGGCGGGAGAGGGAGACATTCAGTACTTC